This TCR beta chain was captured by sequencing in a study of early T cells in non-severe SARS-CoV-2 infection. TCRdb independently ran MiXCR on the 5' RACE reads; one entry per CDR3 protein. The table shows around 55,000 distinct CDR3 sequences, with approximately 15% occurring only once. This clonotype has more than one count but fewer than ten. V lost 4 bases, J lost 4 bases, and 5 bases stayed unmatched. CDR3 length equals 14 residues. In germline, CDR1 is SEHNR, CDR2 FQNEAQ (reference sequence). This receptor was taken from an adult who was a healthcare worker with PCR-confirmed SARS-CoV-2 infection or an uninfected control (not recorded which). Material: whole blood, obtained at baseline. The V and J genes are TRBV7-9 and TRBJ2-3; 7 bases line up with TRBD1. The CDR3 DNA is TGTGCCAGCAGCTCTGGACAGGCGGCAGATACGCAGTATTTT. Protein: CASSSGQAADTQYF.